This T cell receptor beta chain comes out of a study of regulatory T cells in long-lasting Graves disease. General study results and limits: Small sample size may have lowered accuracy.

HTBI primers from iRepertoire and Arm-PCR of CDR3 regions yielded the TCR beta libraries. TCRdb processed the multiplex PCR reads anew with MiXCR; each CDR3 protein has one entry. The data hold approximately 470,000 distinct CDR3 sequences, with roughly 16% observed a single time. CDR1 and CDR2 (germline): ENHRY, SYGVKD. The germline V and J ends were trimmed by 0 bases and 3 bases, with 3 bases remaining between them. This CDR3 is built from 12 residues. This clonotype was seen many times. Its specificity is not known. The time point: newly diagnosed GD, antithyroid drugs for less than 3 months. The authors made the TCR library using RNA they extracted from PBMCs. The patients included were those that came from an endocrinology department in Xi'an, China. This same sample was also taken into another study, of T cells in Graves' hyperthyroidism and ophthalmopathy. As that report states: Graves' hyperthyroidism showing no ophthalmopathy progression within 18 months was considered stable. An initial round of RT-PCR targeting the TCR CDR3 relied on the HTBI primer set.

The sequence came from a man aged 35-49 years with Graves disease. This chain uses TRBV10-3 with TRBJ2-7, with D hard to call. This specimen was peripheral blood mononuclear cells (PBMCs), taken at new diagnosis, from a patient treated with antithyroid drugs. CDR3 sequence (DNA): TGTGCCATCAGTGAGTCGTTCTACGAGCAGTACTTC. Translating it yields CAISESFYEQYF.